The source of this T cell receptor beta chain is a study of T cell repertoires in cytomegalovirus infection. On the study more broadly: Public TCR beta signatures indicated both CMV infection and matching HLA type.

TCRdb itself ran the reads through MiXCR, one entry per CDR3 protein. The sample lists roughly 320,000 distinct CDR3 sequences; approximately 8.9% were seen once. Study findings and constraints: Totalled public TCR beta family frequency picked out people who carried CMV plus the relevant HLA. HLA-C-restricted CMV clonotypes gave the most frequent clonotype in two of eight donors.

Ten or more counts support this clonotype. Its target is unknown. The CDR3 totals 15 residues. Germline CDR1 KGHDR, CDR2 SFDVKD. Trimming pared 4 bases from V and 10 bases from J, leaving 19 bases between. The chain uses TRBV24-1 and TRBJ2-1; D is perhaps TRBD1 (6 bases). The receptor was isolated from a human donor in good health (CMV status not recorded). Some clones in this sample may be carry-over from other donors' samples. Sequenced: PBMCs. The CDR3 here is CATSEPGVTGREQFF. The DNA for the CDR3 is TGTGCCACCAGTGAACCAGGGGTCACGGGTCGGGAGCAGTTCTTC.